This T cell receptor (beta chain) was sequenced in a study of T-cell memory formation after mild COVID-19. The CDR3 is made up of 15 amino acids. Germline V gives CDR1 DFQATT, CDR2 SNEGSKA (reference sequence). The V and J ends lost 3 bases and 4 bases respectively, with 15 bases between them. Barcoded TCR alpha and TCR beta cDNA libraries with UMIs came from 5'RACE using constant-segment primers. TCRdb redid the calling of the 5' RACE reads with MiXCR, one entry per CDR3 protein. The repertoire consists of over 150,000 distinct CDR3 sequences, with roughly a fifth occurring once and the leading ten covering about 21%. This clonotype showed up just a few times.

The TCR originated in an adult woman who had mild COVID-19 (a few samples of this study predate the infection). Cell type and time point are not known. The sample taken for sequencing was PBMCs or a T cell subset sorted from them (not recorded which). The J gene is TRBJ2-2, the V gene TRBV20-1; weak D call: TRBD2 (5 bases). The CDR3 here is CSARFGELSTGELFF. CDR3 nucleotide sequence: TGCAGTGCTAGGTTCGGGGAGTTAAGCACCGGGGAGCTGTTTTTT.